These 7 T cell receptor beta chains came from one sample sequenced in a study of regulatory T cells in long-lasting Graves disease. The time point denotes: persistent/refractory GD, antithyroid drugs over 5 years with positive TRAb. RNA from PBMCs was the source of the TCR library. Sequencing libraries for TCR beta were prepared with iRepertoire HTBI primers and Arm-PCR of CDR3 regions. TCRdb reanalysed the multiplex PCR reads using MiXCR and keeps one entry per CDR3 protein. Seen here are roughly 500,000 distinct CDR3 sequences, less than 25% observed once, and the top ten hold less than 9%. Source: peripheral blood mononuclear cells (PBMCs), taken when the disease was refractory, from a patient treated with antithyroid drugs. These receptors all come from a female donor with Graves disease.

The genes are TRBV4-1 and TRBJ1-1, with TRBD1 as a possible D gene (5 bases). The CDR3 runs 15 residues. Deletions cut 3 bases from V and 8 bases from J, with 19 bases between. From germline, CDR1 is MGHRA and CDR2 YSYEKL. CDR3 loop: CASSQIGTGPPEAFF. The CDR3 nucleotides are TGCGCCAGCAGCCAGATCGGAACGGGGCCCCCCGAAGCTTTCTTT.

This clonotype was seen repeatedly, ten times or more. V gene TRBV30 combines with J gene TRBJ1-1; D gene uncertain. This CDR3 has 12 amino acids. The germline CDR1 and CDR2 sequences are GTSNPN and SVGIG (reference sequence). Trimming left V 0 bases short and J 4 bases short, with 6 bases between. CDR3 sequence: CAWSVQLTEAFF. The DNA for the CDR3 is TGTGCCTGGAGTGTACAGCTCACTGAAGCTTTCTTT.

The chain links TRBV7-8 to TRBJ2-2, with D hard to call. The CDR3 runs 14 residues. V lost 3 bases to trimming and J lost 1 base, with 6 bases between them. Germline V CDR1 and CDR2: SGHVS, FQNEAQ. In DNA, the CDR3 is TGTGCCAGCAGCTTTCGGCGGAACACCGGGGAGCTGTTTTTT. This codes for CASSFRRNTGELFF.

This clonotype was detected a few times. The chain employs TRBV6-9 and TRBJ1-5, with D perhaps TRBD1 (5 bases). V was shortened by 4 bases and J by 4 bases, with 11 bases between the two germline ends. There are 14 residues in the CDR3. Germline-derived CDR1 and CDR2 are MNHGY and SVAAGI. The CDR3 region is CASSSRQTNQPQHF. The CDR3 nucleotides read TGTGCCAGCAGTTCCCGACAGACTAATCAGCCCCAGCATTTT.

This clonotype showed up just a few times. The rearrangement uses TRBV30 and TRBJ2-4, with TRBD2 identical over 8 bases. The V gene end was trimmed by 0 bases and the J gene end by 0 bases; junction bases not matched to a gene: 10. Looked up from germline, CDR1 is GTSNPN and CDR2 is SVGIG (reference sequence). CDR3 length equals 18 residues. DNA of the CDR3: TGTGCCTGGAGTGTAAAAACGGGAGGGGTGTTAGCCAAAAACATTCAGTACTTC. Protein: CAWSVKTGGVLAKNIQYF.

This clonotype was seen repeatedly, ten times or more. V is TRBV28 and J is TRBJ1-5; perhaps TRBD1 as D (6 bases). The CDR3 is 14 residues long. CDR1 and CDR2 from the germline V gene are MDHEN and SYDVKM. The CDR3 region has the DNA TGTGCAGTCCCGGGGGCGCGGGGGGGTCAGCCCCAGCATTTT. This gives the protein CAVPGARGGQPQHF.

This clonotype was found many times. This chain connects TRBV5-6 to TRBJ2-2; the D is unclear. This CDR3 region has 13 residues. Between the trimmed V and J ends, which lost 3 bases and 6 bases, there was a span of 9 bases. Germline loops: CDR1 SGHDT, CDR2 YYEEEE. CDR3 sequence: CASSYSWAGELFF. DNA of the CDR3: TGTGCCAGCAGCTACAGCTGGGCCGGGGAGCTGTTTTTT.